This entry lists 8 T cell receptor beta chains sequenced from one sample in a study of blood T cells in healthy people across ages. The authors ran a second PCR of roughly 6 to 11 cycles using a sample-barcoded 5' primer and a J-beta primer mix. TCRdb itself ran the 5' RACE reads through MiXCR, one entry per CDR3 protein. This sample has around 900,000 distinct CDR3 sequences, with under 30% found just once. Sequences were obtained from blood. Receptors originate from a woman aged 80 or over in good health.

Ten or more counts support this clonotype. The V call is TRBV7-9, the J call TRBJ2-7; 9 bases match TRBD1. Germline-derived CDR1 and CDR2 are SEHNR and FQNEAQ (reference sequence). Trimming removed 7 bases from V and 2 bases from J; junction bases left unmatched: 9. This CDR3 contains 15 residues. CDR3 nucleotide sequence: TGTGCCAGCACCCCCCGGGACAGGGCGCCCTACGAGCAGTACTTC. Protein: CASTPRDRAPYEQYF.

With regard to this clonotype: The conserved final phenylalanine or tryptophan is absent from the CDR3, which likely points to a read error. The chain links TRBV4-3 to TRBJ1-6, with TRBD1 identical over 9 bases. V was pared by 5 bases and J by 9 bases, with 2 bases of the junction left unmatched. CDR3 length: 13 residues. Per the germline V gene, CDR1 is LGHNA and CDR2 is YSLEER. The CDR3 DNA reads TGCGCCAGCAGCGGACAGGGGTCTTCACCCCTCCACGTT. The encoded protein is CASSGQGSSPLHV.

The table lists this clonotype with a few counts. A single base separates this from a much larger clone, so it may be a read error. The CDR3 DNA follows: TGTGCCAGCAGCTTTTCGGTAGATGTAAGGGAGACCCAGTACTTC. Protein sequence: CASSFSVDVRETQYF. The chain employs TRBV5-5 and TRBJ2-7, with D uncertain. The assigned J gene may be wrong: the sequence end matches TRBJ2-5 better. The CDR3 is made up of 15 amino acids. The germline V gene encodes CDR1 SGHKS and CDR2 YYEKEE (reference sequence).

Comment on this clonotype: This may be a read error, as it is one base from a much larger clone. This sequence joins TRBV10-2 and TRBJ2-5; 9 positions agree with TRBD1. The CDR3 sequence is 14 residues long. V lost 5 bases to trimming and J lost 11 bases; unmatched junction nucleotides: 12. Germline CDR1 reads WSHSY; CDR2 reads SAAADI. The CDR3 bases are TGCGCCAGCAGTTCAAGACAGGGGGGCAATGAGCAGTACTTC. Protein sequence: CASSSRQGGNEQYF.

The V and J genes are TRBV5-5 and TRBJ1-1, with a possible D match to TRBD1 (6 bases). Germline V CDR1 and CDR2: SGHKS, YYEKEE (reference sequence). Trimming removed 4 bases from V and 7 bases from J, with 17 bases in between. The CDR3 length is 14 residues. The CDR3, as DNA: TGTGCCAGCAGCACCTTCTCAGGGGTTAGTGAAGCTTTCTTT. It is translated as CASSTFSGVSEAFF.

The table lists this clonotype with many counts. The rearrangement links TRBV6-1 to TRBJ1-5, with 7 bases lining up with TRBD1. After removal of 10 bases from V and 6 bases from J, the junction contained 15 bases not matched to a gene. This CDR3 has 15 residues. CDR1 is MNHNS, CDR2 SASEGT, per germline. The CDR3 coding sequence is TGTGCCATCCGCGCCGGGACAGCCTCGGGTCAGCCCCAGCATTTT. Translation: CAIRAGTASGQPQHF.

The table lists this clonotype with a few counts. The V gene is TRBV7-8, the J gene TRBJ1-4; D may be TRBD1 (6 bases). CDR3 length: 14 amino acids. CDR1 SGHVS and CDR2 FQNEAQ come from the germline V gene. V lost 5 bases and J 6 bases, leaving 13 bases between the germline ends. The CDR3 loop reads CASSPQGKDEKLFF. DNA of the CDR3: TGTGCCAGCAGCCCTCAGGGGAAGGATGAAAAACTGTTTTTT.

This clonotype was counted at least ten times. V and J are TRBV10-1 and TRBJ2-3; D is undetermined. V shed 3 bases and J shed 0 bases, with 19 bases lying between them. The length of the CDR3 is 18 residues. Germline V gene data show CDR1 as WNHNN and CDR2 as SYGVQD (reference sequence). CDR3: CASSDPTESAFSTDTQYF. CDR3 coding DNA: TGCGCCAGCAGTGACCCCACTGAATCGGCTTTTAGCACAGATACGCAGTATTTT.